The present T cell receptor (beta chain) was sequenced within a study of blood T cell repertoires in COVID-19. The junction had 7 bases not matched to a gene; V was cut back by 5 bases and J by 8 bases. The CDR3 contains 14 residues. From germline, CDR1 is LNHDA and CDR2 SQIVND (reference sequence). The method was immunoSEQ multiplex PCR; TCRdb's version includes in-frame clones alone and lacks a portion of them. The table lists 200,000 or so clones, over 75% of them singletons. Sequences were obtained from peripheral blood. The TCR was taken from a man aged 45-65 years with acute or convalescent COVID-19. V usage is TRBV19 and J usage is TRBJ1-4; TRBD1 matches 8 bases. CDR3 in DNA: TGTGCCAGTAGTCCCCGACAGGGGCGGGAAAAACTGTTTTTT. Translation: CASSPRQGREKLFF.